The 29 T cell receptor beta chains presented below share a single source sample, sequenced in a study of regulatory T cells in long-lasting Graves disease. Described time point: persistent/refractory GD, antithyroid drugs over 5 years with positive TRAb. From RNA extracted from PBMCs, the TCR library was made. To make TCR beta libraries, researchers used iRepertoire HTBI primers and Arm-PCR of CDR3 regions. TCRdb fed the multiplex PCR reads into MiXCR, producing one record per CDR3 protein. This table has roughly 700,000 distinct CDR3 sequences, about 32% appearing once. The sequenced sample was peripheral blood mononuclear cells (PBMCs), obtained when the disease was refractory, from a patient treated with antithyroid drugs. These receptors all come from a female donor with Graves disease.

The chain employs TRBV7-9 and TRBJ2-7; D is possibly TRBD2 (6 bases). Trimming shortened V by 0 bases and J by 2 bases, and 11 bases separated the two germline ends. CDR1 and CDR2 from the germline V gene are SEHNR and FQNEAQ (reference sequence). The CDR3 extends over 15 amino acids. The CDR3 sequence: CASSLAGGPPYEQYF. The CDR3 region has the DNA TGTGCCAGCAGCTTAGCCGGAGGGCCCCCCTACGAGCAGTACTTC. Together with reference TRBV7-9 and TRBJ2-7, the CDR3 gives the full variable domain: DTGVSQNPRHKITKRGQNVTFRCDPISEHNRLYWYRQTLGQGPEFLTYFQNEAQLEKSRLLSDRFSAERPKGSFSTLEIQRTEQGDSAMYLCASSLAGGPPYEQYFGPGTRLTVT.

V gene TRBV7-9 combines with J gene TRBJ1-1, with D maybe TRBD1 (6 bases). With 5 bases removed from V and 4 bases from J, the gap between germline ends came to 29 bases. Germline values: CDR1 SEHNR, CDR2 FQNEAQ (reference sequence). This CDR3 contains 19 residues. Written as DNA, the CDR3 is TGTGCCAGCAGCCAACGGGGGGGGCAGGGGAACAGGGTAAGCACTGAAGCTTTCTTT. This encodes CASSQRGGQGNRVSTEAFF.

The V gene is TRBV27, the J gene TRBJ1-1; TRBD1 is a possible D gene (6 bases). V was shortened by 5 bases and J by 1 base, with 14 bases between the two germline ends. CDR3 size: 15 residues. Germline CDR1 is MNHEY and CDR2 is SMNVEV (reference sequence). CDR3 in amino acids: CASSSPGTPNTEAFF. The CDR3 nucleotides are TGTGCCAGCAGTAGCCCTGGGACACCGAACACTGAAGCTTTCTTT.

The chain is built from TRBV29-1 and TRBJ1-1; D gene uncertain. The CDR3 sequence is 13 residues long. V gave up 6 bases and J gave up 4 bases, with 15 bases separating them. CDR1 and CDR2 (germline): SQVTM, ANQGSEA. The CDR3 coding sequence is TGCAGCGTCAGCCTCACCCTGGGCACTGAAGCTTTCTTT. Its translation: CSVSLTLGTEAFF.

The chain uses TRBV25-1 and TRBJ1-6; no definite D call. This CDR3 comprises 16 residues. Germline CDR1 is MGHDK and CDR2 is SYGVNS. V lost 1 base to trimming and J lost 5 bases, with 12 bases between them. CDR3 sequence: CASSEWRTPNNSPLHF. The CDR3 DNA is TGTGCCAGCAGTGAATGGCGGACTCCAAATAATTCACCCCTCCACTTT. Using reference TRBV25-1 and TRBJ1-6 for the parts outside the CDR3, the full variable domain is EADIYQTPRYLVIGTGKKITLECSQTMGHDKMYWYQQDPGMELHLIHYSYGVNSTEKGDLSSESTVSRIRTEHFPLTLESARPSHTSQYLCASSEWRTPNNSPLHFGNGTRLTVT.

The chain employs TRBV10-3 and TRBJ1-2, with D possibly matching TRBD1 (6 bases). Germline V lookup: CDR1 ENHRY, CDR2 SYGVKD. CDR3 length: 12 residues. Trimming removed 7 bases at V and 3 bases at J, with 9 bases between. For the CDR3, the DNA is TGTGCCATCATGGAGGGGGACTATGGCTACACCTTC. Its protein product is CAIMEGDYGYTF.

The V gene is TRBV19, the J gene TRBJ1-5, with D uncertain. V lost 5 bases and J 7 bases, leaving 12 bases between the germline ends. CDR3 length equals 13 residues. Germline-derived CDR1 and CDR2 are LNHDA and SQIVND (reference sequence). CDR3 sequence: CASSVRHGQPQHF. DNA for the CDR3: TGTGCCAGTAGTGTACGCCACGGGCAGCCCCAGCATTTT. The whole variable domain, filled in from reference TRBV19 and TRBJ1-5, reads DGGITQSPKYLFRKEGQNVTLSCEQNLNHDAMYWYRQDPGQGLRLIYYSQIVNDFQKGDIAEGYSVSREKKESFPLTVTSAQKNPTAFYLCASSVRHGQPQHFGDGTRLSIL.

V and J are TRBV5-1 and TRBJ1-5; 8 bases align to TRBD1. This CDR3 comprises 14 residues. V lost 4 bases to trimming and J lost 7 bases; unmatched junction nucleotides: 7. Germline CDR1 reads SGHRS; CDR2 reads YFSETQ. The CDR3 sequence: CASSRTGIEQPQHF. In DNA form, the CDR3 reads TGCGCCAGCAGCCGGACAGGGATCGAGCAGCCCCAGCATTTT.

This clonotype has a handful of counts. The genes are TRBV13 and TRBJ1-1, with D tentatively TRBD1 (5 bases). The germline gives CDR1 PRHDT, CDR2 FYEKMQ (reference sequence). The CDR3 has 15 amino acids. V shed 5 bases and J shed 6 bases, with 19 bases lying between them. CDR3 in amino acids: CASSPWGESSAEAFF. The CDR3 DNA is TGTGCCAGCAGCCCATGGGGGGAGTCTTCCGCTGAAGCTTTCTTT.

This clonotype was counted ten times or more. The genes are TRBV6-1 and TRBJ2-7; D perhaps matches TRBD1 (6 bases). The germline CDR1 and CDR2 sequences are MNHNS and SASEGT. The CDR3 consists of 15 residues. The germline V and J ends were trimmed by 6 bases and 2 bases, with 17 bases remaining between them. DNA for the CDR3: TGTGCCAGCAGCTCCCCACGGGACATACCCTACGAGCAGTACTTC. The encoded protein is CASSSPRDIPYEQYF.

This chain joins TRBV11-3 and TRBJ1-5, with 7 nucleotides matching TRBD1. The CDR3 is 16 residues long. Germline V gene sequence: CDR1 SGHNT, CDR2 YENEEA. V gave up 2 bases and J gave up 5 bases; unmatched junction bases: 9. The CDR3 region is CASSLWRRGQDQPQHF. CDR3 nucleotide sequence: TGTGCCAGCAGCTTATGGAGGAGGGGGCAGGATCAGCCCCAGCATTTT.

The chain recombines TRBV11-2 with TRBJ1-2; 9 bases line up with TRBD1. The germline V gene encodes CDR1 SGHAT and CDR2 FQNNGV. The CDR3 consists of 15 residues. The trim removed 5 bases at V and 2 bases at J, leaving 6 bases unmatched. The CDR3 nucleotides read TGTGCCAGCAGCAACAGGGACAGGGACAACTATGGCTACACCTTC. Its translation is CASSNRDRDNYGYTF.

Many counts were recorded for this clonotype. This chain uses TRBV2 with TRBJ2-5; perhaps TRBD2 as D (5 bases). Trimming took off 0 bases at V and 5 bases at J, with 19 bases between the two ends. The CDR3 loop spans 17 amino acids. CDR1 is SNHLY, CDR2 FYNNEI, per germline. In DNA, the CDR3 is TGTGCCAGCAGTGAAGCTTACTTCCTCGGCGGGCGGGAGACCCAGTACTTC. Its translation: CASSEAYFLGGRETQYF.

As to this clonotype: A junction end diverges from the germline sequence, so it may reflect a read error. The rearrangement uses TRBV5-5 and TRBJ2-1; D possibly corresponds to TRBD1 (6 bases). Germline V lookup: CDR1 SGHKS, CDR2 YYEKEE (reference sequence). The CDR3 spans 15 residues. DNA of the CDR3: TGCGCCAGCAGCTTGGGGGAAAGACAGGATCTTGAGCAGTTCTTC. Its protein product is CASSLGERQDLEQFF.

The chain is built from TRBV2 and TRBJ2-7; D not certain. Germline loops: CDR1 SNHLY, CDR2 FYNNEI. This CDR3 is built from 13 residues. Trimming left V 6 bases short and J 0 bases short, with 9 bases between. CDR3 DNA sequence: TGTGCCAGCAGCGGTGACGGCTCCTACGAGCAGTACTTC. Protein product: CASSGDGSYEQYF.

Points on this clonotype: One junction end does not reproduce the germline sequence, and a read error may be involved. The chain couples TRBV5-1 to TRBJ1-6; 9 nucleotides match TRBD1. Germline loops: CDR1 SGHRS, CDR2 YFSETQ. The CDR3 runs 14 residues. The CDR3 bases are TGCGCCAGCAGCAAGGACAGGGGTAATCCACCCCTCCACTTT. Translating it yields CASSKDRGNPPLHF.

In its sample, this clonotype was seen a few times. The chain couples TRBV6-5 to TRBJ2-5, with no clear D. The germline V and J ends were trimmed by 0 bases and 5 bases, with 16 bases remaining between them. This CDR3 is 16 amino acids long. The germline V gene has CDR1 MNHEY and CDR2 SVGAGI. The CDR3, as DNA: TGTGCCAGCAGTTACTCCCGCGGAGTAGAACGTGAGACCCAGTACTTC. Amino acid sequence: CASSYSRGVERETQYF.

This chain uses TRBV10-2 with TRBJ1-1; 11 nucleotides match TRBD1. Germline V gene data show CDR1 as WSHSY and CDR2 as SAAADI. After removal of 6 bases from V and 3 bases from J, the junction contained 3 bases not matched to a gene. This CDR3 contains 14 residues. The CDR3 reads CASSGQGADTEAFF. The CDR3 DNA reads as TGCGCCAGCAGCGGACAGGGGGCGGACACTGAAGCTTTCTTT.

The V call is TRBV11-2, the J call TRBJ1-2; the D is unclear. Germline V CDR1 and CDR2: SGHAT, FQNNGV. The length of the CDR3 is 15 residues. V lost 1 base and J 8 bases, leaving 17 bases between the germline ends. The DNA of the CDR3 is TGTGCCAGCAGCTTAGTCGGTCCACCTCTCGGAGGCTACACCTTC. It is translated as CASSLVGPPLGGYTF.

There are many counts of this clonotype. The chain couples TRBV7-3 to TRBJ1-1; TRBD1 aligns across 7 bases. Germline CDR1 SGHTA, CDR2 FQGTGA. With V trimmed by 6 bases and J by 6 bases, 7 bases remained unmatched. This CDR3 region has 13 residues. CDR3 bases: TGTGCCAGCAGTCTCCGACAGGGAGCTGAAGCTTTCTTT. This encodes CASSLRQGAEAFF.

This sequence joins TRBV6-1 and TRBJ1-5; a weak D match, TRBD1 (6 bases). CDR1 and CDR2 (germline): MNHNS, SASEGT. The CDR3 spans 16 residues. Trimming shortened V by 5 bases and J by 6 bases, and 20 bases separated the two germline ends. This CDR3 is CASSPRDKLGSQPQHF. CDR3 sequence (DNA): TGTGCCAGCAGTCCCCGGGACAAGCTGGGGAGTCAGCCCCAGCATTTT.

Notes on this clonotype: Since a much larger clone is just one base distant, this may be a read error. The genes are TRBV10-3 and TRBJ1-1, with D uncertain. V was shortened by 9 bases and J by 3 bases, with 14 bases between the two germline ends. Germline CDR1 ENHRY, CDR2 SYGVKD. This CDR3 contains 13 residues. The chain's CDR3 is CAIRPSKDTEAFF. CDR3 bases: TGTGCCATTAGGCCAAGTAAGGACACTGAAGCTTTCTTT.

The chain uses TRBV15 and TRBJ2-7; D not certain. This CDR3 has 17 amino acids. CDR1 is LNHNV and CDR2 is YYDKDF in the germline V gene (reference sequence). Trimming took off 0 bases at V and 2 bases at J, with 17 bases between the two ends. CDR3 residues: CATSRDHTAVSPYEQYF. The CDR3 nucleotides are TGTGCCACCAGCAGAGATCATACGGCGGTATCCCCCTACGAGCAGTACTTC.

The rearrangement uses TRBV24-1 and TRBJ2-2; 8 bases align to TRBD1. The V segment lost 4 bases and the J segment 3 bases; nucleotides outside the gene matches: 0. CDR3 length: 14 amino acids. Germline CDR1 reads KGHDR; CDR2 reads SFDVKD. The CDR3 is CATSEQGDTGELFF. In DNA form, the CDR3 reads TGTGCCACCAGTGAACAGGGGGACACCGGGGAGCTGTTTTTT.

This chain links TRBV29-1 with TRBJ2-1; 8 bases fit TRBD2. Germline CDR1 reads SQVTM; CDR2 reads ANQGSEA. The CDR3 is made up of 15 amino acids. V lost 5 bases and J lost 5; bases outside the gene matches: 11. In nucleotides, the CDR3 is TGCAGCGTTTCCCCTAAGCGGGAGTATGACAATGAGCAGTTCTTC. It translates to CSVSPKREYDNEQFF.

This clonotype occurred a few times. CDR3 region: CASSGTSWPYEQYF. The CDR3 bases are TGCGCCAGCAGCGGCACTAGCTGGCCCTACGAGCAGTACTTC. The chain uses TRBV5-1 and TRBJ2-7; TRBD2 is a possible D gene (6 bases). This CDR3 has 14 amino acids. The V end was cut by 4 bases, the J end by 2 bases, with 13 bases between. Germline V CDR1 and CDR2: SGHRS, YFSETQ.

The table lists this clonotype with many counts. One end of the junction fails to match germline, which may point to a read error. The V gene is TRBV19, the J gene TRBJ1-1; maybe TRBD1 (6 bases). This CDR3 has 14 amino acids. CDR1 is LNHDA, CDR2 SQIVND, per germline (reference sequence). CDR3 amino acids: CASSIRGMNTEAFF. The CDR3 nucleotides are TGTGCCAGCAGTATCAGGGGAATGAACACTGAAGCTTTCTTT.

The gene calls are TRBV12-3 or TRBV12-4 and TRBJ2-6; 7 bases are a match to TRBD1. V shed 7 bases, J shed 0 bases, and the junction held 9 bases outside the gene matches. The CDR3 has 17 residues. Here the CDR3 DNA reads TGTGCCAGCATAGACACGACAGGGAACTCTGGGGCCAACGTCCTGACTTTC. Translation gives CASIDTTGNSGANVLTF.

This clonotype has ten or more counts. The chain links TRBV2 to TRBJ1-5; D ambiguous. The CDR3 has 13 amino acids. Germline CDR1 reads SNHLY; CDR2 reads FYNNEI. V lost 8 bases and J lost 0, with 8 bases in between. This chain's CDR3 is CASVLDSNQPQHF. CDR3 nucleotides: TGTGCCAGCGTCTTAGATAGCAATCAGCCCCAGCATTTT.